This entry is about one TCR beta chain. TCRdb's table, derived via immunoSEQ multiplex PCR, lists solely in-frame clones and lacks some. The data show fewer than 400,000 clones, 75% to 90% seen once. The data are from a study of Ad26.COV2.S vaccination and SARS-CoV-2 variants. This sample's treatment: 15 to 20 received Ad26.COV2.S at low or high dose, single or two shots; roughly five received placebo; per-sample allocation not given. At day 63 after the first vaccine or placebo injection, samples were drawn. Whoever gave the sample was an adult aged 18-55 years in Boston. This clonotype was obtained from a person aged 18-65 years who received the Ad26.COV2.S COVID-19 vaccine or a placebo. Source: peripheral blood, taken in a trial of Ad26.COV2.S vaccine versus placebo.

CDR3 residues: CATDPGFTEAFF. The DNA for the CDR3 is TGTGCCACCGATCCAGGGTTCACTGAAGCTTTCTTT. The genes are TRBV24-1 and TRBJ1-1; tentative D call: TRBD1 (5 bases). V was pared by 9 bases and J by 4 bases, with 11 bases between. The CDR3 is made up of 12 amino acids. The V gene's germline CDR1 is KGHDR and CDR2 SFDVKD.